The 17 T cell receptor beta chains given below trace back to one sample, sequenced in a study of tumor-infiltrating lymphocytes in primary liver carcinoma. RNA and DNA were co-extracted from roughly 20-30 mg of unsorted bulk tissue. Constant-region priming of approximately 0.55 ug total RNA yielded TCR beta cDNA. Three nested multiplex PCR rounds, a slightly modified ARM-PCR method, built the TCR beta libraries. It was with TRBV1-TRBV30 forward primers and a C-beta reverse primer that the first two PCR rounds were run, at 10 cycles each. Using its own MiXCR run on the multiplex PCR reads, TCRdb lists one record per CDR3 protein. This sample yields about 200,000 distinct CDR3 sequences, of which 85% are seen a single time; over 15% belongs to the top ten. Sequenced input: tumor tissue from primary liver carcinoma. The receptors shown here come from a man between 35 and 55 years old with primary liver carcinoma and hepatitis B virus infection.

Remarks on this clonotype: A read error may account for a junction end that differs from germline. The V and J genes are TRBV6-1 and TRBJ2-2; TRBD1 is a possible D gene (6 bases). Germline CDR1 reads MNHNS; CDR2 reads SASEGT. The CDR3 totals 16 residues. The CDR3 DNA sequence: TGTGTCAGCAGTGTCGAGGGACACCATTACACCGGGGAGCTGTTTTTT. Amino acid sequence: CVSSVEGHHYTGELFF.

On this clonotype itself: The germline gene is not matched at one end of the junction; a read error may be the cause. The chain links TRBV6-5 to TRBJ2-2; weak D call: TRBD2 (6 bases). Germline assignment: CDR1 MNHEY and CDR2 SVGAGI. This CDR3 region has 14 residues. The CDR3, as DNA: TGTGCCTGCAGTTACTCGAGGAAACGGGAGAAGCTGTCTTTT. Translation gives CACSYSRKREKLSF.

Turning to this clonotype: A read error may account for a junction end that differs from germline. V is TRBV12-3 or TRBV12-4 and J is TRBJ2-5, with D possibly matching TRBD2 (5 bases). The CDR3 covers 10 residues. Written as DNA, the CDR3 is TGTGCCAGCAACGGGGAGACCCAATACTTC. Translation: CASNGETQYF.

Concerning this clonotype itself: An end of the junction differs from the germline gene, which may be a read error. The J gene is TRBJ2-1, the V gene TRBV6-2 or TRBV6-3; D is possibly TRBD2 (7 bases). The CDR3 is made up of 16 amino acids. CDR1 MNHEY and CDR2 SVGEGT come from the germline V gene. CDR3: CASIHGGGGSYNEQLF. CDR3 DNA: TGTGCCAGTATCCACGGAGGGGGGGGGTCCTACAATGAGCAGCTCTTC.

With regard to this clonotype: A much bigger clone sits one base away, suggesting this may be a read error. The V call is TRBV29-1, the J call TRBJ2-1; no firm D call. This CDR3 comprises 12 residues. The germline V gene encodes CDR1 SQVTM and CDR2 ANQGSEA. The CDR3 nucleotides are TGCAGCGTTGGACCCATGGGGAATGAGCAGTTATTC. It specifies CSVGPMGNEQLF.

Concerning this clonotype itself: At one end the junction does not follow the germline gene, possibly because of a read error. V and J are TRBV6-6 and TRBJ1-5; no clear D gene. In germline, CDR1 is MNHNY, CDR2 SVGAGI (reference sequence). This CDR3 is 17 amino acids long. CDR3 amino acids: CASSPHLDDRFNQPHHF. DNA of the CDR3: TGTGCCAGCAGCCCCCACCTGGATGATCGCTTCAATCAGCCCCATCATTTT.

Note on this clonotype: Germline is not matched at one junction end, which may reflect a read error. The chain recombines TRBV6-5 with TRBJ2-7; 9 bases fit TRBD2. The germline V gene has CDR1 MNHEY and CDR2 SVGAGI. The CDR3 runs 13 residues. CDR3 protein: CANSPGLAYEQYF. The CDR3 DNA follows: TGTGCCAACAGTCCCGGACTAGCGTACGAGCAGTACTTC.

Regarding this clonotype: This CDR3 fails to terminate in the conserved phenylalanine or tryptophan, so it likely reflects a read error. No DNA is shown, since the ends of the CDR3 on it are uncertain; the CDR3 is the one TCRdb lists. This rearrangement joins TRBV29-1 to TRBJ2-3; TRBD1 is the table's D call, not checked against the DNA. A total of 11 residues make up the CDR3, ends included. Germline CDR1 is SQVTM and CDR2 is ANQGSEA. This chain's CDR3 is CSAGKTDTQYY.

This chain uses TRBV5-6 with TRBJ2-5; D possibly corresponds to TRBD1 (5 bases). CDR1 and CDR2 from the germline V gene are SGHDT and YYEEEE. V dropped 4 bases and J dropped 5 bases, with 18 bases sitting between them. This CDR3 has 15 amino acids. DNA of the CDR3: TGTGCCAGCAGCCTGCCGGACAAGGGGCGGGAGACCCAGTACTTC. Its translation is CASSLPDKGRETQYF.

This clonotype showed up just once. The final CDR3 position lacks the conserved phenylalanine or tryptophan, pointing to a likely read error. The J gene is TRBJ2-2, the V gene TRBV6-1; D is unresolved. Trimming removed 9 bases at V and 6 bases at J, with 17 bases between. The CDR3 loop spans 14 amino acids. From germline, CDR1 is MNHNS and CDR2 SASEGT. The DNA of the CDR3 is TGTGCCAGTAGTCCGACGGTGGTCCCCGGGGAGCTGTTTGTT. The encoded protein is CASSPTVVPGELFV.

In its sample, this clonotype was seen once. The CDR3 end shows no conserved phenylalanine or tryptophan, and so a read error is likely. The chain combines TRBV6-1 with TRBJ2-6, with D perhaps matching TRBD1 (6 bases). The CDR3 consists of 18 residues. From germline, CDR1 is MNHNS and CDR2 SASEGT. CDR3 coding DNA: TGTGCCAGCAGTGCCAGACAGGTGCGATTCTCTGGGGCCAGCGTCCTGACTTCC. Translated: CASSARQVRFSGASVLTS.

This clonotype was picked up a small number of times. The rearrangement joins TRBV12-3 or TRBV12-4 to TRBJ2-7, with D perhaps TRBD1 (6 bases). The CDR3 has 14 residues. The V end was cut by 2 bases, the J end by 4 bases, with 12 bases between. The CDR3 DNA sequence: TGTGCCAGCAGTTTAAGGGGGTCCCCTTACGAGCAGTACTTC. This encodes CASSLRGSPYEQYF.

Notes on this clonotype: Here the CDR3 omits its conserved ending phenylalanine or tryptophan, so a read error is the likely source. The gene calls are TRBV4-2 and TRBJ1-2; D not certain. Germline V lookup: CDR1 LGHNA, CDR2 YNFKEQ. The CDR3 extends over 14 amino acids. This CDR3 reads CTSSPLEGNYGYTL. The CDR3 bases are TGTACCAGCAGCCCCTTAGAAGGGAACTATGGCTACACCTTG.

As concerns this clonotype: One end of the junction is discordant with germline, which a read error may explain. The chain recombines TRBV11-2 with TRBJ1-5; a weak D match, TRBD1 (6 bases). The CDR3 is 16 amino acids. Germline CDR1 and CDR2: SGHAT and FQNNGV. DNA for the CDR3: TGTGCCAGCAGCCTAAGAGGGGGACTGACGAATCAGCCCCACTATTTT. It translates to CASSLRGGLTNQPHYF.

This clonotype was recorded only once. V is TRBV6-2 or TRBV6-3 and J is TRBJ2-1; 8 bases are a match to TRBD2. CDR3 length equals 17 residues. The germline V gene has CDR1 MNHEY and CDR2 SVGEGT. V lost 6 bases, J lost 2 bases, and 12 bases stayed unmatched. This CDR3 is CASSPRTSWSAYNEQFF. CDR3 nucleotide sequence: TGTGCCAGCAGCCCGCGGACTAGCTGGAGTGCCTACAATGAGCAGTTCTTC.

Notes on this clonotype: No conserved phenylalanine or tryptophan is present at the end of the CDR3, so a read error is the likely explanation. CDR3 in amino acids: CPSSSAVPAFY. CDR3 coding DNA: TGTCCCAGCAGTTCGGCAGTGCCGGCTTTCTAT. The chain employs TRBV6-2 or TRBV6-3 and TRBJ1-1; D not resolved. CDR3 length equals 11 residues. CDR1 MNHEY and CDR2 SVGEGT come from the germline V gene.

Points on this clonotype: This likely comes from a read error, as the CDR3 has no conserved phenylalanine or tryptophan at its end. This rearrangement joins TRBV11-2 to TRBJ1-2, with D unclear. Germline V gene lookup returns CDR1 SGHAT and CDR2 FQNNGV. The CDR3 is 13 amino acids. CDR3 amino acids: CASSLNGNYGYTS. CDR3 in DNA: TGTGCTAGCAGCTTAAATGGAAACTATGGCTACACCTCC.